These T cell receptor beta chains were read from a single sample in a study of T-cell reconstitution after alpha-beta-depleted transplantation in children. A single record per CDR3 protein comes from TCRdb applying MiXCR to the PCR reads. Among about 98,000 distinct CDR3 sequences, around 22% were seen once, and the ten largest hold 20% to 25%. The source was PBMCs, collected before TCRalphabeta/CD19-depleted stem cell transplant. The receptors come from a boy aged 2 to 9 with acute lymphoblastic leukemia, due to receive a stem cell transplant. Each CDR3 is given with its conserved first and last residue. Fields, in order: V gene, J gene, clone size, D gene, CDR3 DNA, CDR3 protein. D genes are given only for firm matches. Clone size is stated in some rows and not others, as once, few, many or a class when expanded.

V: TRBV10-3
J: TRBJ2-1
size: many
D: TRBD2
DNA: TGTGCCATCAATAGCGGGAGCGCGGATGAGCAGTTCTTC
CDR3: CAINSGSADEQFF

V: TRBV7-9
J: TRBJ2-3
size: few
D: NA
DNA: TGTGCCAGCAGACCGCCGGGTGCTAGCACAGATACGCAGTATTTT
CDR3: CASRPPGASTDTQYF

V: TRBV20-1
J: TRBJ2-5
size: NA
D: NA
DNA: TGCAGTGCTACCATGGGGCTAGGAGGTGTCTTTAAAAAGACCCAGTACTTC
CDR3: CSATMGLGGVFKKTQYF

V: TRBV6-1
J: TRBJ2-1
size: NA
D: NA
DNA: TGTGCCAGCGTTGAGGTGGGTGAGCAGTTCTTC
CDR3: CASVEVGEQFF

V: TRBV5-1
J: TRBJ2-2
size: NA
D: NA
DNA: TGCGCCAGCAGCCCTAGGACTACACCCGGGGAGCTGTTTTTT
CDR3: CASSPRTTPGELFF

V: TRBV5-6
J: TRBJ2-2
size: few
D: TRBD2
DNA: TGTGCCAGCAGCTTGTACAGGGTGCGAGCGGGAGAAGGGGAGCTGTTTTTT
CDR3: CASSLYRVRAGEGELFF

V: TRBV3-1
J: TRBJ2-1
size: NA
D: NA
DNA: TGTGCCAGCAGCCAAAGCAGGTCCTTCTACAATGAGCAGTTCTTC
CDR3: CASSQSRSFYNEQFF

V: TRBV28
J: TRBJ2-5
size: NA
D: NA
DNA: TGTGCCAGCAGTTTCAGGGGTCAAGAGACCCAGTACTTC
CDR3: CASSFRGQETQYF

V: TRBV12-3/TRBV12-4
J: TRBJ2-5
size: many
D: TRBD1
DNA: TGTGCCAGCAGTTTACCAGGGGGCGAGACCCAGTACTTC
CDR3: CASSLPGGETQYF

V: TRBV24-1
J: TRBJ2-1
size: NA
D: TRBD2
DNA: TGTGCCACCAGTGATTCAATGACTAGCGAGGCCTACAATGAGCAGTTCTTC
CDR3: CATSDSMTSEAYNEQFF

V: TRBV4-3
J: TRBJ2-4
size: NA
D: TRBD1
DNA: TGCGCCAGCAGCCCGGACAGGGGCCCTCCTCTAACCAAAAACATTCAGTACTTC
CDR3: CASSPDRGPPLTKNIQYF

V: TRBV3-1
J: TRBJ2-3
size: NA
D: NA
DNA: TGTGCCAGCAGCCTAAGGACAGTCGGCACCGATACGCAGTATTTT
CDR3: CASSLRTVGTDTQYF

V: TRBV7-2
J: TRBJ2-3
size: NA
D: NA
DNA: TGTGCCAGCAGCCATGGGCAAACAGATACGCAGTATTTT
CDR3: CASSHGQTDTQYF

V: TRBV14
J: TRBJ2-7
size: NA
D: NA
DNA: TGTGCCAGCAGCCTTCGAGGGGTTTACGAGCAGTACTTC
CDR3: CASSLRGVYEQYF

V: TRBV5-1
J: TRBJ1-4
size: NA
D: NA
DNA: TGCGCCAGCAGCGACGCCGAGACAGCGGATGAAAAACTGTTTTTT
CDR3: CASSDAETADEKLFF

V: TRBV3-1
J: TRBJ2-7
size: once
D: TRBD2
DNA: TGTGCCAGCAGCCACGGACTAGCGGGAGGCGAGCAGTACTTC
CDR3: CASSHGLAGGEQYF

V: TRBV20-1
J: TRBJ2-4
size: few
D: NA
DNA: TGCAGTGCTCCGTACTCCAACGACTTAGCCAAAAACATTCAGTACTTC
CDR3: CSAPYSNDLAKNIQYF

V: TRBV9
J: TRBJ2-7
size: NA
D: NA
DNA: TGTGCCAGCAGCGTAGGAGACGTAGGAGACTACGAGCAGTACTTC
CDR3: CASSVGDVGDYEQYF

V: TRBV5-1
J: TRBJ2-7
size: NA
D: NA
DNA: TGCGCCAGCAGCCCCGGGACGGACCCCTACGAGCAGTACTTC
CDR3: CASSPGTDPYEQYF

V: TRBV5-1
J: TRBJ2-5
size: NA
D: TRBD2
DNA: TGCGCCAGCAGCCAAGGGCCTAGCGGAGGCGCTCAGGAGACCCAGTACTTC
CDR3: CASSQGPSGGAQETQYF

V: TRBV5-1
J: TRBJ2-2
size: NA
D: NA
DNA: TGCGCCAGCAGCTTCGGGCGGGAGCTGTTTTTT
CDR3: CASSFGRELFF

V: TRBV28
J: TRBJ2-7
size: NA
D: NA
DNA: TGTGCCAGCAGGGATACAGCGACCTACGAGCAGTACTTC
CDR3: CASRDTATYEQYF

V: TRBV11-2
J: TRBJ2-7
size: NA
D: NA
DNA: TGTGCCAGCAGCTTAGATTTATCGGGCACCCCAACGCGCTACGAGCAGTACTTC
CDR3: CASSLDLSGTPTRYEQYF

V: TRBV7-9
J: TRBJ2-5
size: few
D: NA
DNA: TGTGCCAGCAGCAACAGCGGAGGGCGGGGGACCCAGTACTTC
CDR3: CASSNSGGRGTQYF

V: TRBV11-2
J: TRBJ1-2
size: once
D: NA
DNA: TGTGCCGTCAGGGCCTTACGACCGGGGACAAAGAACTATGGCTACACCTTC
CDR3: CAVRALRPGTKNYGYTF

V: TRBV5-1
J: TRBJ2-7
size: many
D: NA
DNA: TGCGCCAGCAGCCCGGACGGTTCATTAAGCTTCGACGAGCAGTACTTC
CDR3: CASSPDGSLSFDEQYF

V: TRBV11-2
J: TRBJ2-7
size: NA
D: TRBD2
DNA: TGTGCCAGCAGCCCCACGGCACTAGCGGGCACTTACGAGCAGTACTTC
CDR3: CASSPTALAGTYEQYF

V: TRBV20-1
J: TRBJ2-7
size: few
D: TRBD2
DNA: TGCAGTTACGATCGTCGGGGGGGCTACGAGCAGTACTTC
CDR3: CSYDRRGGYEQYF

V: TRBV7-7
J: TRBJ2-1
size: few
D: NA
DNA: TGTGCCAGCAGCTTAGAAGGGGGGAGTGAGCAGTTCTTC
CDR3: CASSLEGGSEQFF

V: TRBV20-1
J: TRBJ2-7
size: NA
D: NA
DNA: TGCAGTGCCACCCGGGGGATAAGGTACGAGCAGTACTTC
CDR3: CSATRGIRYEQYF

V: TRBV29-1
J: TRBJ2-7
size: few
D: NA
DNA: TGCAGCGTGATTGAGGAGGGATACACCTACGAGCAGTACTTC
CDR3: CSVIEEGYTYEQYF

V: TRBV12-3/TRBV12-4
J: TRBJ2-2
size: NA
D: NA
DNA: TGTGCCAGCAGTTTTGACAGCACCGGGGAGCTGTTTTTT
CDR3: CASSFDSTGELFF

V: TRBV20-1
J: TRBJ1-2
size: NA
D: NA
DNA: TGCAGTGCCACAATCCGGAACTATGGCTACACCTTC
CDR3: CSATIRNYGYTF

V: TRBV5-6
J: TRBJ2-7
size: NA
D: NA
DNA: TGTGCCAGCAGCCCATCATCCAGGGTCTCCTACGAGCAGTACTTC
CDR3: CASSPSSRVSYEQYF

V: TRBV5-6
J: TRBJ2-2
size: few
D: NA
DNA: TGTGCCAGCAGCTTGGCGACAGATCGGGAGCTGTTTTTT
CDR3: CASSLATDRELFF

V: TRBV9
J: TRBJ2-3
size: few
D: NA
DNA: TGTGCCAGCAGCTTCCAGGGAGCTAGCACAGATACGCAGTATTTT
CDR3: CASSFQGASTDTQYF

V: TRBV30
J: TRBJ2-1
size: NA
D: NA
DNA: TGTGCCTGGAGTTCGGGAAAAACCTACAATGAGCAGTTCTTC
CDR3: CAWSSGKTYNEQFF

V: TRBV24-1
J: TRBJ2-3
size: many
D: NA
DNA: TGTGCCACCAGTGACCCGTTGGGGGTACCCTCAGATACGCAGTATTTT
CDR3: CATSDPLGVPSDTQYF

V: TRBV29-1
J: TRBJ2-1
size: NA
D: TRBD2
DNA: TGCAGCGTTGAAACTAGCGGGAGGTTTTACTCCTACAATGAGCAGTTCTTC
CDR3: CSVETSGRFYSYNEQFF

V: TRBV5-6
J: TRBJ2-1
size: many
D: NA
DNA: TGTGCCAGCAGCTTCGGACGGGGCGGCAATGAGCAGTTCTTC
CDR3: CASSFGRGGNEQFF

V: TRBV3-1
J: TRBJ2-3
size: few
D: NA
DNA: TGTGCCAGCAGCCACCGGACTTTTGGGCAGTATTTT
CDR3: CASSHRTFGQYF

V: TRBV7-2
J: TRBJ1-2
size: NA
D: NA
DNA: TGTGCCAGCAGCTTATACGGCACAACTAACTATGGCTACACCTTC
CDR3: CASSLYGTTNYGYTF

V: TRBV6-5
J: TRBJ1-1
size: NA
D: NA
DNA: TGTGCCAGCAGTTACTGGGGGAACACTGAAGCTTTCTTT
CDR3: CASSYWGNTEAFF

V: TRBV7-9
J: TRBJ2-2
size: NA
D: TRBD2
DNA: TGTGCCAGCAGCGGTGGACTAGCGGACGTGAACACCGGGGAGCTGTTTTTT
CDR3: CASSGGLADVNTGELFF

V: TRBV20-1
J: TRBJ2-7
size: few
D: NA
DNA: TGCAGTGCAAGGACTCCCTACGAGCAGTACTTC
CDR3: CSARTPYEQYF

V: TRBV5-6
J: TRBJ2-4
size: few
D: TRBD1
DNA: TGTGCCAGCAGCTTTTCACCGGGACAGCTTAACATTCAGTACTTC
CDR3: CASSFSPGQLNIQYF

V: TRBV20-1
J: TRBJ2-2
size: few
D: TRBD2
DNA: TGCAGTGCTTATCGGGAGGGCTCAACCGGGGAGCTGTTTTTT
CDR3: CSAYREGSTGELFF

V: TRBV7-9
J: TRBJ2-1
size: few
D: TRBD2
DNA: TGTGCCAGCAGCTGGACTAGCGGGTACTACAATGAGCAGTTCTTC
CDR3: CASSWTSGYYNEQFF

V: TRBV29-1
J: TRBJ2-3
size: few
D: NA
DNA: TGCAGCGTCATTCCCCTCGGGACAGATACGCAGTATTTT
CDR3: CSVIPLGTDTQYF

V: TRBV12-3/TRBV12-4
J: TRBJ1-2
size: few
D: NA
DNA: TGTGCCAGCAGTCGTACACTCAACTATGGCTACACCTTC
CDR3: CASSRTLNYGYTF

V: TRBV20-1
J: TRBJ2-2
size: few
D: TRBD2
DNA: TGCAGTGCTAGAGTCCATTTAATAAGCCTAGCGGAGCCCGGGGAGCTGTTTTTT
CDR3: CSARVHLISLAEPGELFF